The 24 T cell receptor beta chains below come from one sample, sequenced in a study of low-dose radiotherapy and immunotherapy resistance in tumors. The time point: after trial treatment. Treatment denoted: LDRT plus nivolumab, ipilimumab, low-dose cyclophosphamide and aspirin (RACIN trial). Gene-specific TRAV and TRBV primers were used for first-strand cDNA, covering alpha and beta chains. Using a constant-region primer together with a V-primer adapter, TCRs were subjected to roughly 18 PCR cycles of amplification. Using its own MiXCR run on the reads, TCRdb lists one record per CDR3 protein. The sample shows 30,000 to 45,000 distinct CDR3 sequences, less than 25% of them seen only once. The sample in question was PBMCs, obtained after low-dose radiotherapy plus immunotherapy. The receptors come from a female donor with ovarian cancer.

This clonotype has a count of ten or more. The V gene is TRBV18, the J gene TRBJ2-7, with D perhaps assigned TRBD1 or TRBD2 (5 bases each). The CDR3 is made up of 14 amino acids. Per germline, CDR1 KGHSH and CDR2 LQKENI. V gave up 2 bases and J gave up 2 bases, with 10 bases separating them. This CDR3 is CASSPKGSPYEQYF. The CDR3 bases are TGTGCCAGCTCACCAAAGGGGAGTCCCTACGAGCAGTACTTC.

The chain links TRBV6-6 to TRBJ2-1; 8 bases fit TRBD1. This CDR3 is 17 amino acids long. V lost 6 bases and J lost 4; bases outside the gene matches: 14. Germline lookup yields CDR1 MNHNY and CDR2 SVGAGI (reference sequence). CDR3 loop: CASRSQGAGGVYNEQFF. In nucleotides, the CDR3 is TGTGCCAGCAGAAGTCAGGGGGCAGGGGGAGTTTACAATGAGCAGTTCTTC.

V usage is TRBV18 and J usage is TRBJ2-1; D is undetermined. CDR1 is KGHSH and CDR2 is LQKENI in the germline V gene. Trimming removed 5 bases from V and 6 bases from J, with 14 bases in between. This CDR3 region has 14 residues. Here the CDR3 DNA reads TGTGCCAGCTCAGACAAGAGTTGGAGCAATGAGCAGTTCTTC. Translating it yields CASSDKSWSNEQFF.

A note on this clonotype: This likely reflects a read error, since a far larger clone is one base away. The chain carries TRBV14 and TRBJ2-2; D tentatively reads TRBD1 or TRBD2 (5 bases each). The CDR3 loop spans 15 amino acids. CDR1 is SGHDN and CDR2 is FVKESK in the germline V gene. CDR3 nucleotide sequence: TGTGTCAGCAGTTATGGGACCCTGACTACCGGGGAGCTGTTTTTT. Translation: CVSSYGTLTTGELFF. Full variable domain (missing parts from reference TRBV14 and TRBJ2-2): EAGVTQFPSHSVIEKGQTVTLRCDPISGHDNLYWYRRVMGKEIKFLLHFVKESKQDESGMPNNRFLAERTGGTYSTLKVQPAELEDSGVYFCVSSYGTLTTGELFFGEGSRLTVL.

This clonotype was detected many times. The chain joins TRBV20-1 to TRBJ2-1, with 10 bases identical to TRBD1. Germline V lookup: CDR1 DFQATT, CDR2 SNEGSKA (reference sequence). The CDR3 loop spans 11 amino acids. V lost 2 bases and J lost 16; bases outside the gene matches: 5. CDR3 in amino acids: CSARTGTGVFF. The CDR3 DNA is TGCAGTGCTAGAACCGGGACAGGGGTTTTCTTC.

This clonotype has a count of ten or more. One junction end disagrees with the germline gene, perhaps due to a read error. The CDR3: CASSPLGEQFF. For the CDR3, the DNA is TGTGCCAGCAGCCCTTTGGGTGAGCAGTTTTTC. This rearrangement joins TRBV9 to TRBJ2-1; D gene unclear. CDR1 and CDR2 from the germline V gene are SGDLS and YYNGEE. This CDR3 is 11 amino acids long.

This clonotype was counted only a few times. This rearrangement joins TRBV5-1 to TRBJ2-1; D uncertain. V gave up 3 bases and J gave up 0 bases, with 7 bases separating them. Per the germline V gene, CDR1 is SGHRS and CDR2 is YFSETQ. The CDR3 has 14 amino acids. The CDR3 nucleotides read TGCGCCAGCAGCTCAAGTAGCTCCTACAATGAGCAGTTCTTC. This encodes CASSSSSSYNEQFF.

The chain links TRBV6-2 or TRBV6-3 to TRBJ1-5, with 7 bases identical to TRBD1. V gave up 6 bases and J gave up 9 bases; unmatched junction bases: 11. The CDR3 extends over 14 amino acids. Germline loops: CDR1 MNHEY, CDR2 SVGEGT. The CDR3 region has the DNA TGTGCCAGCAGGAGACAGGGTTCCGACCGGCCCCAGCATTTT. Encoded protein: CASRRQGSDRPQHF.

With respect to this clonotype: Relative to the germline gene, one junction end is altered; a read error may explain this. The chain links TRBV5-1 to TRBJ1-1; no clear D. Looked up from germline, CDR1 is SGHRS and CDR2 is YFSETQ. The CDR3 is made up of 11 amino acids. The CDR3 spells CASGQSSGELF. The DNA for the CDR3 is TGCGCCAGCGGCCAATCGAGCGGCGAACTCTTT.

This clonotype was seen at least ten times. The V gene is TRBV5-1, the J gene TRBJ2-7, with D tentatively TRBD2 (7 bases). Per the germline V gene, CDR1 is SGHRS and CDR2 is YFSETQ. This CDR3 has 14 amino acids. Between the trimmed V and J ends, which lost 2 bases and 4 bases, there was a span of 13 bases. This chain's CDR3 is CASSFGGGAYEQYF. In DNA form, the CDR3 reads TGCGCCAGCAGCTTTGGCGGGGGCGCATACGAGCAGTACTTC. Looking up the rest from reference TRBV5-1 and TRBJ2-7 gives the full variable domain: KAGVTQTPRYLIKTRGQQVTLSCSPISGHRSVSWYQQTPGQGLQFLFEYFSETQRNKGNFPGRFSGRQFSNSRSEMNVSTLELGDSALYLCASSFGGGAYEQYFGPGTRLTVT.

V gene TRBV2 combines with J gene TRBJ1-6; D is unclear. V lost 6 bases to trimming and J lost 9 bases, with 12 bases between them. CDR3 length equals 13 residues. CDR1 is SNHLY, CDR2 FYNNEI, per germline. CDR3 DNA: TGTGCCAGCAGCGTATCAACCTCTTCACCCCTCCACTTT. It encodes CASSVSTSSPLHF. Variable domain in full (rest from reference TRBV2 and TRBJ1-6): EPEVTQTPSHQVTQMGQEVILRCVPISNHLYFYWYRQILGQKVEFLVSFYNNEISEKSEIFDDQFSVERPDGSNFTLKIRSTKLEDSAMYFCASSVSTSSPLHFGNGTRLTVT.

This clonotype came up many times. The chain links TRBV12-3 or TRBV12-4 to TRBJ1-5; D remains ambiguous. The CDR3 runs 12 residues. The V gene lost 3 bases and the J gene lost 5 bases, with 5 bases spanning the gap. The chain's CDR3 is CASSFNDQPQHF. Written as DNA, the CDR3 is TGTGCCAGCAGTTTTAACGATCAGCCCCAGCATTTT.

J is TRBJ2-5 and V is TRBV29-1; possible D gene TRBD1, 6 bases. The V and J ends lost 6 bases and 5 bases respectively, with 16 bases between them. Looked up from germline, CDR1 is SQVTM and CDR2 is ANQGSEA. The CDR3 runs to 13 residues. CDR3 residues: CSVATTGWETQYF. DNA for the CDR3: TGCAGCGTCGCAACCACAGGGTGGGAGACCCAGTACTTC.

This clonotype was seen at least ten times. J is TRBJ2-1 and V is TRBV12-3 or TRBV12-4; 8 positions match TRBD2. After removal of 3 bases from V and 8 bases from J, the junction contained 6 bases not matched to a gene. This CDR3 has 14 residues. The CDR3 DNA follows: TGTGCCAGCAGTTTTGACGGGAGGGCCGATGAGCAGTTCTTC. Translated: CASSFDGRADEQFF.

This clonotype showed up many times. CDR3 sequence reads: CSVGQGVQETQYF. The CDR3 DNA follows: TGCAGCGTTGGGCAGGGGGTCCAAGAGACCCAGTACTTC. The rearrangement links TRBV29-1 to TRBJ2-5, with 7 bases aligning to TRBD1. The J segment lost 1 base and the V segment lost 4 bases, leaving 3 bases of the junction unmatched. The CDR3 loop spans 13 amino acids. Germline V gene data show CDR1 as SQVTM and CDR2 as ANQGSEA.

This sequence joins TRBV12-5 and TRBJ1-4; the D gene is possibly TRBD1 (5 bases). Trimming removed 0 bases from V and 8 bases from J, with 16 bases in between. The CDR3 loop spans 16 amino acids. The germline gives CDR1 LGHNT, CDR2 FRNRAP. CDR3 sequence: CASGLVMTVEEEKLFF. Written as DNA, the CDR3 is TGTGCTAGTGGTTTGGTAATGACAGTGGAGGAGGAAAAACTGTTTTTT. Together with reference TRBV12-5 and TRBJ1-4, the CDR3 gives the full variable domain: DARVTQTPRHKVTEMGQEVTMRCQPILGHNTVFWYRQTMMQGLELLAYFRNRAPLDDSGMPKDRFSAEMPDATLATLKIQPSEPRDSAVYFCASGLVMTVEEEKLFFGSGTQLSVL.

This clonotype showed up many times. The chain joins TRBV29-1 to TRBJ1-1, with TRBD1 matching over 7 bases. Germline V gives CDR1 SQVTM, CDR2 ANQGSEA. After removal of 7 bases from V and 5 bases from J, the junction contained 7 bases not matched to a gene. The CDR3 totals 12 residues. The CDR3 reads CSAHTGVTEAFF. Written as DNA, the CDR3 is TGCAGCGCCCACACAGGGGTTACTGAAGCTTTCTTT. Full variable domain (rest looked up from reference TRBV29-1 and TRBJ1-1): SAVISQKPSRDICQRGTSLTIQCQVDSQVTMMFWYRQQPGQSLTLIATANQGSEATYESGFVIDKFPISRPNLTFSTLTVSNMSPEDSSIYLCSAHTGVTEAFFGQGTRLTVV.

This clonotype was seen ten or more times. The rearrangement joins TRBV29-1 to TRBJ1-1; 8 positions match TRBD1. Germline V gene data show CDR1 as SQVTM and CDR2 as ANQGSEA. Trimming at V came to 6 bases and at J to 8 bases, leaving 5 bases not matched to a gene. The CDR3 totals 11 residues. The CDR3 spells CSVRRTGEAFF. The DNA for the CDR3 is TGCAGCGTAAGGCGGACAGGGGAAGCTTTCTTT.

This clonotype was picked up many times. V gene TRBV20-1 combines with J gene TRBJ1-5; no firm D call. This CDR3 comprises 14 residues. Trimming stripped 4 bases from V and 3 bases from J, with 13 bases between. Germline CDR1 reads DFQATT; CDR2 reads SNEGSKA (reference sequence). The CDR3 spells CSAKDPGSNQPQHF. The CDR3 DNA is TGCAGTGCTAAAGACCCGGGATCCAATCAGCCCCAGCATTTT.

The CDR3, as DNA: TGTGCCAGCAGGGGTACCGGGACAGGGAGCACAGATACGCAGTATTTT. It is translated as CASRGTGTGSTDTQYF. This sequence joins TRBV28 and TRBJ2-3; TRBD1 matches 9 bases. J was trimmed by 0 bases and V by 6 bases; bases with no gene match: 7. The CDR3 is 16 amino acids. The germline CDR1 and CDR2 sequences are MDHEN and SYDVKM.

The chain has TRBV20-1 and TRBJ1-2; 7 bases match TRBD1. The CDR3 has 14 residues. Germline-derived CDR1 and CDR2 are DFQATT and SNEGSKA (reference sequence). Unmatched junction bases numbered 7, after V lost 6 bases and J lost 0 bases. Written as DNA, the CDR3 is TGCAGTGCCACGGGGGACAGAACTAACTATGGCTACACCTTC. Translating gives CSATGDRTNYGYTF.

V gene TRBV7-6 combines with J gene TRBJ2-5; 7 bases agree with TRBD2. The CDR3 totals 14 residues. V trimming: 5 bases; J trimming: 4 bases; junction bases outside the gene matches: 7. Germline V gene data show CDR1 as SGHVS and CDR2 as FNYEAQ. CDR3 bases: TGTGCCAGCAGCCTTCCGACTAGCCCAGAGACCCAGTACTTC. Translating it yields CASSLPTSPETQYF.

This clonotype is labeled medium-sized. The chain couples TRBV6-2 or TRBV6-3 to TRBJ2-3; a weak D match, TRBD2 (6 bases). V shed 7 bases and J shed 4 bases, with 15 bases lying between them. There are 14 residues in the CDR3. The germline V gene encodes CDR1 MNHEY and CDR2 SVGEGT. CDR3: CASTGRWGADTQYF. The CDR3 DNA reads as TGTGCCAGCACCGGTCGGTGGGGGGCAGATACGCAGTATTTT.

This clonotype showed up just a few times. V and J are TRBV25-1 and TRBJ2-5; the match to TRBD1 covers 7 bases. The CDR3 spans 14 residues. The V gene end was trimmed by 5 bases and the J gene end by 1 base; junction bases not matched to a gene: 4. Germline V gene lookup returns CDR1 MGHDK and CDR2 SYGVNS. As DNA, the CDR3 is TGTGCCAGCAGTTGGACAGGATTCCAAGAGACCCAGTACTTC. Its translation is CASSWTGFQETQYF.